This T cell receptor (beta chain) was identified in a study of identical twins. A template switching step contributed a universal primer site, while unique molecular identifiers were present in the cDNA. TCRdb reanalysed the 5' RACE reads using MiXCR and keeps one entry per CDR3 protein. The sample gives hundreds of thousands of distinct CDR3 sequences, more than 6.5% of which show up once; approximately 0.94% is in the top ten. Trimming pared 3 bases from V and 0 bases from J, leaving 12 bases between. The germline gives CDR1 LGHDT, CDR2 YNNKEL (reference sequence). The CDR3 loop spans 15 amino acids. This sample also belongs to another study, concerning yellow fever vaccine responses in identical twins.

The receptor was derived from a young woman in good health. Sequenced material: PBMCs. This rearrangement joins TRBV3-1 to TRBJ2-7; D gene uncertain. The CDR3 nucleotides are TGTGCCAGCAGCCAGATGTACCCCGGCTCCTACGAGCAGTACTTC. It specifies CASSQMYPGSYEQYF.